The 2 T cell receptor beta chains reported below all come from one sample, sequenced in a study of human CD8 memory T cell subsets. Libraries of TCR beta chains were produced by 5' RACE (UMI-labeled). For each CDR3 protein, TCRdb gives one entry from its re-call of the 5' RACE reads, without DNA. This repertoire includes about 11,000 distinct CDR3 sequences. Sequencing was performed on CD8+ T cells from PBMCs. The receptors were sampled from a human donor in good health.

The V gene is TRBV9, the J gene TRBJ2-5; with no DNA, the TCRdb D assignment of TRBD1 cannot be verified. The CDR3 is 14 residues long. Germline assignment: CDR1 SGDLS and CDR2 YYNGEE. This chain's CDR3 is CASSTQGSQETQYF.

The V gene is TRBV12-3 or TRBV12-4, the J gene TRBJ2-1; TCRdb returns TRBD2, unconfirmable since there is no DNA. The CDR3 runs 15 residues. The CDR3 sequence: CASSSLAGEVNEQFF.